This T cell receptor beta chain was recorded in a study of cytomegalovirus exposure and HLA in healthy donors. General study points: A later analysis reported that several of the most significant clusters appeared to be linked to common viral pathogens, among them Epstein-Barr virus. Earlier analysis looked at TCR beta V segments, and most were productive about 90% or about 30% of the time. Reports indicate that TCR beta sequences accurately predicted the HLA-A and HLA-B alleles of most subjects.

The V and J ends lost 5 bases and 4 bases respectively, with 11 bases between them. The germline CDR1 and CDR2 sequences are KGHSH and LQKENI. CDR3 length: 14 amino acids. The PCR used 60 Vbeta and 13 Jbeta primers. Clones were read by immunoSEQ multiplex PCR, and TCRdb kept only the in-frame ones, dropping some. This sample yields 75,000 to 100,000 clones, of which roughly 74% are seen a single time; about 14% belongs to the top ten. Turning to this clone: Its antigen is still unknown.

The receptor's source is a woman in her seventies in good health and CMV-seropositive. The chain carries TRBV18 and TRBJ1-4; D unresolved. Material for sequencing was PBMCs. In DNA form, the CDR3 reads TGTGCCAGCTCATTCCTTGAGGTTAATGAAAAACTGTTTTTT. Translated: CASSFLEVNEKLFF. Together with reference TRBV18 and TRBJ1-4, the CDR3 gives the full variable domain: NAGVMQNPRHLVRRRGQEARLRCSPMKGHSHVYWYRQLPEEGLKFMVYLQKENIIDESGMPKERFSAEFPKEGPSILRIQQVVRGDSAAYFCASSFLEVNEKLFFGSGTQLSVL.